Sequencing of this TCR beta chain was carried out in a study of regulatory T cells in long-lasting Graves disease. Libraries of TCR beta came from iRepertoire HTBI primers plus Arm-PCR of CDR3 regions. One entry per CDR3 protein, called by TCRdb with MiXCR from the multiplex PCR reads. Of 350,000 to 550,000 distinct CDR3 sequences in the sample, roughly 15% were seen once. Germline V gene data show CDR1 as PRHDT and CDR2 as FYEKMQ (reference sequence). The CDR3 sequence is 15 residues long. The V segment lost 2 bases and the J segment 6 bases; nucleotides outside the gene matches: 6. This clonotype was counted at least ten times. Its antigen is not identified. The time point was: newly diagnosed GD, antithyroid drugs for less than 3 months. The TCR library used RNA extracted from PBMCs. In this cohort, patients came from an endocrinology department located in Xi'an, China. Points from the study as a whole: Favoring TRBV28, TRBJ1-2 and TRBJ2-5 was a feature seen in persistent disease.

The same sample was also used in a study of T cells in Graves' hyperthyroidism and ophthalmopathy. In that study: With a duration under 2 months, the hyperthyroidism was newly diagnosed in patients aged 18 to 65. Uncontrolled infection, other autoimmune disease, pregnancy or lactation disqualified patients from enrolment.

The TCR sequence derives from a woman aged 18-29 years with Graves disease. Source: peripheral blood mononuclear cells (PBMCs), taken at new diagnosis, from a patient treated with antithyroid drugs. The genes are TRBV13 and TRBJ1-1; 10 bases match TRBD1. In DNA form, the CDR3 reads TGTGCCAGCAGCTTAATGGGGACAGGGGTAGCTGAAGCTTTCTTT. Encoded protein: CASSLMGTGVAEAFF.